The 27 T cell receptor beta chains given below trace back to one sample, sequenced in a study of prognosis after radiotherapy for stage I lung cancer. With two-round multiplex PCR, TCR beta CDR3 sequences were amplified from genomic DNA. First-round PCR employed TRBV- and TRBJ-specific primers for each gene. TCRdb called the multiplex PCR reads again in MiXCR, with one record for every CDR3 protein. The table has about 35,000 distinct CDR3 sequences, around 34% seen once. The sequencing used PBMCs, collected before or after stereotactic body radiation therapy (not recorded which). The source of these receptors is a donor over 45 with non-small cell lung cancer.

The chain couples TRBV24-1 to TRBJ1-2; 7 bases are a match to TRBD1. V lost 4 bases to trimming and J lost 9 bases; unmatched junction nucleotides: 16. There are 16 residues in the CDR3. The germline V gene encodes CDR1 KGHDR and CDR2 SFDVKD. The CDR3 here is CATSEAGQVKLRRYTF. The DNA for the CDR3 is TGTGCCACCAGTGAAGCCGGACAGGTGAAGTTGCGGCGCTACACCTTC.

In its sample, this clonotype was seen many times. The chain combines TRBV12-5 with TRBJ2-1, with a tentative D call TRBD1 (6 bases). CDR1 LGHNT and CDR2 FRNRAP come from the germline V gene. The CDR3 contains 13 residues. CDR3 in DNA: TGTGCATCACAGGGAAACTCCTACAATGAGCAGTTCTTC. It encodes CASQGNSYNEQFF.

Ten or more counts support this clonotype. The rearrangement joins TRBV13 to TRBJ2-3; D remains unclear. V lost 0 bases and J 0 bases, leaving 13 bases between the germline ends. The CDR3 is made up of 17 amino acids. The germline CDR1 and CDR2 sequences are PRHDT and FYEKMQ (reference sequence). CDR3 coding DNA: TGTGCCAGCAGCTTAGGCCTAAGCCACGGTAGCACAGATACGCAGTATTTT. This sequence encodes CASSLGLSHGSTDTQYF.

This clonotype was found many times. The genes are TRBV9 and TRBJ1-4; 7 bases are shared with TRBD1. The junction had 8 bases not matched to a gene; V was cut back by 4 bases and J by 8 bases. The CDR3 is made up of 14 amino acids. CDR1 is SGDLS, CDR2 YYNGEE, per germline. CDR3: CASSPRQGPEKLFF. The CDR3 nucleotides are TGTGCCAGCAGCCCCCGACAGGGACCGGAAAAACTGTTTTTT.

About this clonotype itself: A far larger clone lies a single base away; this is likely a read error. The chain links TRBV7-9 to TRBJ1-2; D might be TRBD1 (5 bases). Trimming left V 0 bases short and J 4 bases short, with 12 bases between. Per the germline V gene, CDR1 is SEHNR and CDR2 is FQNEAQ (reference sequence). The CDR3 loop spans 15 amino acids. CDR3 amino acids: CASSLAGGAVYGYTF. CDR3 DNA: TGTGCCAGCAGCTTAGCGGGAGGGGCCGTCTATGGCTACACCTTC.

Note on this clonotype: The likely explanation is a read error, given a far larger clone one base away. V and J are TRBV6-4 and TRBJ2-7; 7 positions match TRBD1. This CDR3 is 14 amino acids long. With V trimmed by 4 bases and J by 3 bases, 6 bases remained unmatched. The germline V gene encodes CDR1 MRHNA and CDR2 SNTAGT. This CDR3 is CASSVGGQLYEQYF. CDR3 DNA sequence: TGTGCCAGCAGTGTAGGGGGACAGCTCTACGAGCAGTACTTC.

Turning to this clonotype: At one of its ends the junction is not consistent with the germline gene, which may arise from a read error. The V gene is TRBV7-9, the J gene TRBJ1-2; D gene ambiguous. The CDR3 runs to 15 residues. The germline CDR1 and CDR2 sequences are SEHNR and FQNEAQ (reference sequence). Here the CDR3 DNA reads TGCGCCAGCGGCTTAGAAGGAAGGCGGGGCTATGGCTACACCTTC. Its protein is CASGLEGRRGYGYTF.

This clonotype was picked up many times. The chain carries TRBV7-9 and TRBJ1-1; the D is unclear. The germline V gene has CDR1 SEHNR and CDR2 FQNEAQ (reference sequence). Trimming pared 1 base from V and 3 bases from J, leaving 9 bases between. CDR3 length: 14 amino acids. CDR3 amino acids: CASSLEVRDTEAFF. In DNA form, the CDR3 reads TGTGCCAGCAGCTTAGAGGTGAGAGACACTGAAGCTTTCTTT.

This clonotype has just a few counts. This may stem from a read error, because a much larger clone lies one nucleotide away. The chain is built from TRBV19 and TRBJ2-3, with D maybe TRBD2 (6 bases). V was clipped by 11 bases and J by 6 bases, with 21 bases between them. The CDR3 spans 14 residues. Germline V gene data show CDR1 as LNHDA and CDR2 as SQIVND (reference sequence). The CDR3 here is CAGRSEGLLDTQYF. CDR3 sequence (DNA): TGTGCCGGCCGATCGGAGGGTTTGTTGGATACGCAGTATTTT.

This clonotype showed up many times. The chain joins TRBV4-1 to TRBJ1-4; D is perhaps TRBD1 (5 bases). CDR3 length: 18 amino acids. From germline, CDR1 is MGHRA and CDR2 YSYEKL. V was clipped by 1 base and J by 7 bases, with 22 bases between them. The CDR3 protein is CASSQGPGGDLVREKLFF. CDR3 nucleotide sequence: TGCGCCAGCAGCCAAGGTCCAGGAGGGGATTTAGTTCGTGAAAAACTGTTTTTT.

The chain recombines TRBV20-1 with TRBJ2-2; a possible D gene is TRBD2 (5 bases). From germline, CDR1 is DFQATT and CDR2 SNEGSKA (reference sequence). The CDR3 totals 14 residues. The ends were cut back, 8 bases at V and 2 bases at J, with 15 bases in the middle. In nucleotides, the CDR3 is TGCAGTTCTATAGGACTCGCAAACACCGGGGAGCTGTTTTTT. It translates to CSSIGLANTGELFF.

With regard to this clonotype: A junction end diverges from the germline sequence, so it may reflect a read error. V gene TRBV6-2 or TRBV6-3 combines with J gene TRBJ1-1; D gene ambiguous. The CDR3 sequence is 15 residues long. Germline V gene sequence: CDR1 MNHEY, CDR2 SVGEGT. The CDR3 loop is CASRPQDGGPTEAFF. The CDR3 nucleotides are TGTGCCAGCAGACCCCAAGACGGTGGGCCCACTGAGGCTTTCTTT.

In this sample, this clonotype turned up many times. CDR3 coding DNA: TGTGCCAGCAGCCAGGGGACAGGGAAAAACATTCAGTACTTC. This encodes CASSQGTGKNIQYF. The genes are TRBV3-1 and TRBJ2-4, with 9 positions matching TRBD1. Trimming cost V 3 bases and J 4 bases; bases outside gene matches: 1. The V gene's germline CDR1 is LGHDT and CDR2 YNNKEL (reference sequence). This CDR3 comprises 14 residues. The variable domain in full, with the rest retrieved from reference TRBV3-1 and TRBJ2-4, is DTAVSQTPKYLVTQMGNDKSIKCEQNLGHDTMYWYKQDSKKFLKIMFSYNNKELIINETVPNRFSPKSPDKAHLNLHINSLELGDSAVYFCASSQGTGKNIQYFGAGTRLSVL.

Ten or more counts support this clonotype. This sequence joins TRBV30 and TRBJ1-6; 11 bases fit TRBD1. The germline CDR1 and CDR2 sequences are GTSNPN and SVGIG (reference sequence). The CDR3 is 14 residues long. Unmatched junction bases numbered 3, after V lost 1 base and J lost 10 bases. The CDR3 DNA sequence: TGTGCCTGGAGTGGGACAGGGGGCGGATCACCCCTCCACTTT. This codes for CAWSGTGGGSPLHF.

This clonotype was detected many times. J is TRBJ1-2 and V is TRBV6-1; weak D call: TRBD1 (5 bases). Germline CDR1 and CDR2: MNHNS and SASEGT. V lost 10 bases to trimming and J lost 5 bases, with 20 bases between them. This CDR3 is built from 14 residues. This CDR3 is CATRGDSAGYGYTF. CDR3 bases: TGTGCCACCCGTGGGGACTCCGCGGGTTATGGCTACACCTTC.

This clonotype was counted ten times or more. V usage is TRBV19 and J usage is TRBJ1-1, with a weak D call TRBD1 (6 bases). Trimming stripped 1 base from V and 0 bases from J, with 12 bases between. Germline V gene sequence: CDR1 LNHDA, CDR2 SQIVND (reference sequence). The CDR3 loop spans 16 amino acids. CDR3 residues: CASSIGGGTMNTEAFF. In nucleotides, the CDR3 is TGTGCCAGTAGTATAGGAGGGGGGACTATGAACACTGAAGCTTTCTTT.

In the case of this clonotype: This likely stems from a read error, as it lies one base from a far larger clone. This sequence joins TRBV6-4 and TRBJ1-5; D unresolved. The CDR3 totals 14 residues. Per germline, CDR1 MRHNA and CDR2 SNTAGT. Trimming shortened V by 7 bases and J by 5 bases, and 15 bases separated the two germline ends. This CDR3 reads CASTSLQCYQPQHF. In DNA, the CDR3 is TGTGCCAGCACCTCTTTACAGTGCTATCAGCCCCAGCATTTT.

This clonotype was detected many times. This sequence joins TRBV12-3 or TRBV12-4 and TRBJ1-1, with D unclear. Between the trimmed V and J ends, which lost 6 bases and 0 bases, there was a span of 5 bases. The CDR3 is 12 amino acids. CDR3 nucleotides: TGTGCCAGCAGCTCAGTGAACACTGAAGCTTTCTTT. It specifies CASSSVNTEAFF.

This chain uses TRBV2 with TRBJ2-1; 11 bases fit TRBD2. V lost 2 bases and J lost 5; bases outside the gene matches: 5. The germline V gene encodes CDR1 SNHLY and CDR2 FYNNEI. The CDR3 sequence is 16 residues long. As DNA, the CDR3 is TGTGCCAGCAGTGAACTAGCGGGAGGCATTAACAATGAGCAGTTCTTC. Translated: CASSELAGGINNEQFF. Together with reference TRBV2 and TRBJ2-1, the CDR3 gives the full variable domain: EPEVTQTPSHQVTQMGQEVILRCVPISNHLYFYWYRQILGQKVEFLVSFYNNEISEKSEIFDDQFSVERPDGSNFTLKIRSTKLEDSAMYFCASSELAGGINNEQFFGPGTRLTVL.

This clonotype showed up many times. J is TRBJ2-3 and V is TRBV9; D call uncertain. Germline assignment: CDR1 SGDLS and CDR2 YYNGEE. Trimming took 0 bases from V and 0 from J, leaving 8 bases between them. CDR3 length equals 15 residues. As DNA, the CDR3 is TGTGCCAGCAGCGTAGCAGGAATAAGCACAGATACGCAGTATTTT. It codes for CASSVAGISTDTQYF.

By share of the sample, this clonotype is medium-sized (0.01 to 0.1%). V gene TRBV27 combines with J gene TRBJ1-6, with TRBD1 as a possible D gene (5 bases). This CDR3 is 17 amino acids long. Germline V gene lookup returns CDR1 MNHEY and CDR2 SMNVEV (reference sequence). Trimming cost V 4 bases and J 5 bases, with 18 bases left between them. The DNA for the CDR3 is TGTGCCAGCAGTTCTCCCTCCCGGGGGGGAAATAATTCACCCCTCCACTTT. Protein sequence: CASSSPSRGGNNSPLHF.

About this clonotype: This sequence may be a read error, since a much larger clone differs from it by one base. J is TRBJ2-5 and V is TRBV6-1; 7 bases map to TRBD1. The length of the CDR3 is 16 residues. Trimming took 0 bases from V and 8 from J; bases not matched to a gene: 12. The germline CDR1 and CDR2 sequences are MNHNS and SASEGT. The CDR3 is CASSEAGTAGGDTQYF. CDR3 nucleotides: TGTGCCAGCAGTGAAGCCGGGACAGCCGGAGGAGATACCCAGTACTTC.

As to this clonotype: This probably arose from a read error, given a far larger clone one base away. The chain couples TRBV7-9 to TRBJ2-2, with D possibly being TRBD1 (5 bases). This CDR3 spans 13 amino acids. Germline values: CDR1 SEHNR, CDR2 FQNEAQ (reference sequence). The CDR3 nucleotides are TGTTCCAGCAGCCTAGGACAAACCGGGGAGCTGTTTTTT. It is translated as CSSSLGQTGELFF. The whole variable domain, remainder taken from reference TRBV7-9 and TRBJ2-2, is DTGVSQNPRHKITKRGQNVTFRCDPISEHNRLYWYRQTLGQGPEFLTYFQNEAQLEKSRLLSDRFSAERPKGSFSTLEIQRTEQGDSAMYLCSSSLGQTGELFFGEGSRLTVL.

About this clonotype itself: Germline is not matched at one junction end, which may reflect a read error. The chain has TRBV28 and TRBJ2-7, with D maybe TRBD1 (5 bases). The CDR3 is made up of 15 amino acids. Per the germline V gene, CDR1 is MDHEN and CDR2 is SYDVKM. This CDR3 reads CAGSPGWGPPPEQYF. Here the CDR3 DNA reads TGTGCCGGCAGTCCCGGGTGGGGCCCTCCTCCCGAGCAGTACTTC.

The V and J genes are TRBV27 and TRBJ2-1; weak D call: TRBD1 (6 bases). CDR1 MNHEY and CDR2 SMNVEV come from the germline V gene (reference sequence). This CDR3 contains 14 residues. The V end was cut by 9 bases, the J end by 9 bases, with 21 bases between. The CDR3 DNA is TGTGCCAGTAGTATTCGATCACCAGGGGTTGAGCAGTTCTTC. Translated, it gives CASSIRSPGVEQFF.

In regard to this clonotype: This clone may be a read error of a much larger clone one base away. V is TRBV5-1 and J is TRBJ2-1; the match to TRBD2 covers 9 bases. The CDR3 is made up of 15 amino acids. Germline assignment: CDR1 SGHRS and CDR2 YFSETQ. In DNA, the CDR3 is TGCCCCAGCACCCCATTAGCGGGAGTTGACAATGAGCAGTTCTTC. Its protein is CPSTPLAGVDNEQFF.

This clonotype was found many times. V and J are TRBV14 and TRBJ2-1, with 11 bases aligning to TRBD2. CDR1 SGHDN and CDR2 FVKESK come from the germline V gene. With 9 bases clipped from V and 7 bases from J, the junction kept 2 bases outside the gene matches. This CDR3 has 12 residues. CDR3 bases: TGTGCCAGTGGACTAGCGGGTAATGAGCAGTTCTTC. Translated, it gives CASGLAGNEQFF.